This is a list of T cell receptor beta chains from one sample in a study of blood T cell repertoires in COVID-19. TCRdb's table, derived via immunoSEQ multiplex PCR, lists solely in-frame clones and lacks some. The top ten clones hold 3% to 4% of a sample with some 100,000 clones, approximately 74% of them seen once. Sequenced input: peripheral blood. These receptors were collected from a man between 65 and 85 years old with COVID-19, enrolled during active disease. Both conserved end residues are part of each CDR3. D genes are given only for firm matches. The size entry is marked missing in some rows and otherwise reads once, few, many or a size class.

j_call | clone_size | d_call | v_call | cdr3_nt | cdr3_aa
TRBJ2-1 | - | TRBD2 | TRBV6-2/TRBV6-3 | TGTGCCAGCAGCCATACTAGCGGGAGGGTTGAGCAGTTCTTC | CASSHTSGRVEQFF
TRBJ1-2 | few | - | TRBV7-9 | TGTGCCAGCAGCCGAGAACAGGGTTATGGTGGCTACACCTTC | CASSREQGYGGYTF
TRBJ1-5 | - | - | TRBV2 | TGTGCCAGCAGCGGGGGTAGCAATCAGCCCCAGCATTTT | CASSGGSNQPQHF
TRBJ2-7 | - | - | TRBV5-4 | TGTGCCAGCAGCACGGGCCGACAGGACGAGCAGTACTTC | CASSTGRQDEQYF
TRBJ1-1 | - | TRBD1 | TRBV4-2 | TGTGCCAGCAGCCAAGAAGGGGGCAAAGCTTTCTTT | CASSQEGGKAFF
TRBJ2-7 | - | - | TRBV4-1 | TGCGCCAGCAGCCAATCCCTTTCCGGGTCAAAATCCTACGAGCAGTACTTC | CASSQSLSGSKSYEQYF
TRBJ2-2 | - | TRBD2 | TRBV5-4 | TGTGCCAGCAGCCTAGGACTAGCGGGAGACACCGGGGAGCTGTTTTTT | CASSLGLAGDTGELFF
TRBJ2-3 | once | - | TRBV21-1 | TGTGCCAGCAGCGACGGGACTAGCGGGAGAGTTGATACGCAGTATTTT | CASSDGTSGRVDTQYF
TRBJ2-7 | - | - | TRBV4-3 | TGCGCCAGCAGCCAAGTAAGGGGCGAGCAGTACTTC | CASSQVRGEQYF
TRBJ2-3 | - | TRBD2 | TRBV9 | TGTGCCAGCAGCAACCGACTAGCGGGAATCAAAGATACGCAGTATTTT | CASSNRLAGIKDTQYF
TRBJ2-1 | - | - | TRBV9 | TGTGCCAGCAGCGTAGATCCGCGGCACTCCTACAATGAGCAGTTCTTC | CASSVDPRHSYNEQFF
TRBJ2-5 | - | - | TRBV5-4 | TGTGCCAGCAGCTTGGCCGGGGGCCAAGAGACCCAGTACTTC | CASSLAGGQETQYF
TRBJ2-3 | - | TRBD1 | TRBV29-1 | TGCAGCGTTGAAGTCGTCAGGGGGATGGATACGCAGTATTTT | CSVEVVRGMDTQYF
TRBJ2-3 | - | - | TRBV7-3 | TGTGCCAGCAGCTTACAGTCTAGCGGCACAGATACGCAGTATTTT | CASSLQSSGTDTQYF
TRBJ1-5 | once | - | TRBV6-5 | TGTGCCAGCAGCCAGGGTTCCCTTAATCAGCCCCAGCATTTT | CASSQGSLNQPQHF
TRBJ1-3 | - | - | TRBV9 | TGTGCCAGCAGCGTAGATTGGGGGCTCGGAAACACCATATATTTT | CASSVDWGLGNTIYF
TRBJ1-6 | - | TRBD1 | TRBV15 | TGTGCCACCAGCAGGTGGACAGGGGCCTCACCCCTCCACTTT | CATSRWTGASPLHF
TRBJ1-1 | - | - | TRBV2 | TGTGCCAGCACCAAAGTAGGGGACACTGAAGCTTTCTTT | CASTKVGDTEAFF
TRBJ1-1 | - | TRBD1 | TRBV28 | TGTGCCAGCAGGCCCGGGACAGGGGTTTTTTTCGAAGCTTTCTTT | CASRPGTGVFFEAFF
TRBJ1-1 | few | TRBD1 | TRBV27 | TGTGCCAGCAGTTTGACCGGGACAGCATATCGGACTGAAGCTTTCTTT | CASSLTGTAYRTEAFF
TRBJ1-2 | once | TRBD1 | TRBV4-2 | TGTGCCAGCAGCCAAGATATCCGGGACAGGGGGGACTATGGCTACACCTTC | CASSQDIRDRGDYGYTF
TRBJ2-1 | many | - | TRBV3-1/TRBV3-2 | TGTGCCAGCAGCCAGCCGGGACTCCTCACTTACAATGAGCAGTTCTTC | CASSQPGLLTYNEQFF
TRBJ2-6 | - | TRBD1 | TRBV7-2 | TGTGCCAGCAGCTGGGGACAGGGCTTCTCTGGGGCCAACGTCCTGACTTTC | CASSWGQGFSGANVLTF
TRBJ2-3 | - | TRBD1 | TRBV6-2/TRBV6-3 | TGTGCCAGCAGTCCACAGGGGGCGCATGGTACGCAGTATTTT | CASSPQGAHGTQYF
TRBJ2-1 | few | - | TRBV9 | TGTGCCAGCAGCGTAATGGACTACCCGGGCAATGAGCAGTTCTTC | CASSVMDYPGNEQFF
TRBJ2-7 | once | TRBD1 | TRBV18 | TGTGCCAGCTCACTTACCGGGACAGGGGGCAGCGAGCAGTACTTC | CASSLTGTGGSEQYF
TRBJ2-7 | - | TRBD2 | TRBV27 | TGTGCCAGCAGTCCGGCCTCCGGGACTAGCGGGAGTCTTACCCCCGAGCAGTACTTC | CASSPASGTSGSLTPEQYF
TRBJ2-1 | - | - | TRBV6-5 | TGTGCCAGCAGCCCAGGGTTGAGCTCCTACAATGAGCAGTTCTTC | CASSPGLSSYNEQFF
TRBJ2-5 | - | TRBD2 | TRBV5-1 | TGCGCCAGCAGCCGGGGCCCCTCGGGAGGGCCCATCGAGACCCAGTACTTC | CASSRGPSGGPIETQYF
TRBJ2-1 | many | TRBD2 | TRBV2 | TGTGCCAGCAGTAGGACTAGCGGTCCCAATGAGCAGTTCTTC | CASSRTSGPNEQFF
TRBJ2-3 | medium-sized | TRBD1 | TRBV10-3 | TGTGCCAGCTCCGGGACAGGGACCACAGATACGCAGTATTTT | CASSGTGTTDTQYF